This T cell receptor beta chain stems from a study of cytomegalovirus exposure and HLA in healthy donors. General observations from the study: Later, an analysis found that common viral pathogens appeared to be linked with several of the most significant clusters.

In the PCR, 60 Vbeta and 13 Jbeta primers were used. The protocol was immunoSEQ multiplex PCR, while the TCRdb copy is restricted to in-frame clones and leaves out a portion. Of fewer than 200,000 clones listed, about 75% are singletons. This clone was counted a single time. Its target is not known. Trimming took 1 base from V and 2 from J; bases not matched to a gene: 4. The CDR3 has 16 residues. Germline lookup yields CDR1 SGHNT and CDR2 YENEEA. Material for sequencing was PBMCs. The clonotype originates from a female donor in good health and CMV-seronegative. The rearrangement joins TRBV11-3 to TRBJ1-1; 10 nucleotides match TRBD1. The CDR3 coding sequence is TGTGCCAGCAGCTTAGGACAGGGGGCAGTTAACACTGAAGCTTTCTTT. Amino acid sequence: CASSLGQGAVNTEAFF.